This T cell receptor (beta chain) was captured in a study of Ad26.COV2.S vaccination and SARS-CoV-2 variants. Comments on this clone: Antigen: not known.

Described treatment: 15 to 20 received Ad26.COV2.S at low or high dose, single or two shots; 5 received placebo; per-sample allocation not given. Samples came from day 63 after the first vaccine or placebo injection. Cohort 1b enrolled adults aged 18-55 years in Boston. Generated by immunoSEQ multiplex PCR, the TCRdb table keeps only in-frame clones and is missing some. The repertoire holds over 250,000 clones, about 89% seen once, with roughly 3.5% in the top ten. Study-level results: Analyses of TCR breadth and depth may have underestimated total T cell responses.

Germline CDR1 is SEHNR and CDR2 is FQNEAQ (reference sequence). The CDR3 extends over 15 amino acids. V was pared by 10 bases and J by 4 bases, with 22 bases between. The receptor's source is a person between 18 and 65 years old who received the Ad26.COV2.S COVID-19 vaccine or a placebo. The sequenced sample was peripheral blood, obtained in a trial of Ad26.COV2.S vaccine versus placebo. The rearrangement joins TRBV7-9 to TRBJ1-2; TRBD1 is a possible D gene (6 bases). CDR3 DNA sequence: TGTGCCACCAACCCACCCACCAAGGACAGCTATGGCTACACCTTC. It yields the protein CATNPPTKDSYGYTF.